This T cell receptor beta chain comes out of a study of OX40 agonist ivuxolimab in advanced cancers. The data were produced by immunoSEQ multiplex PCR, yet TCRdb's version contains in-frame clones alone and is incomplete. Of some 60,000 clones in the sample, roughly four fifths were seen once. General observations from the study: The expanded peripheral T cells' antigen specificity was not determined.

CDR3 length: 15 amino acids. Trimming took 5 bases from V and 6 from J, leaving 19 bases between them. CDR1 and CDR2 (germline): LNHDA, SQIVND (reference sequence). Comments on this clone: No antigen is known for it.

Source: CD4+ or CD8+ T cells sorted from blood, taken in a trial of the OX40 agonist ivuxolimab. The sequence was obtained from an adult with an advanced solid tumor such as melanoma, head and neck, liver or kidney cancer. This rearrangement joins TRBV19 to TRBJ1-1; a weak D match, TRBD1 (5 bases). The CDR3 loop reads CASSPPLRGASEAFF. CDR3 DNA: TGTGCCAGTAGTCCCCCTCTCCGGGGCGCGTCTGAAGCTTTCTTT.